These 29 T cell receptor beta chains share one sample of origin, sequenced in a study of cytomegalovirus exposure and HLA in healthy donors. With 60 Vbeta and 13 Jbeta primers, the PCR was carried out. Clones were read by immunoSEQ multiplex PCR, and TCRdb kept only the in-frame ones, dropping some. This sample's table reports 110,000 to 150,000 clones. Specimen: PBMCs. The receptor set was obtained from a woman between 18 and 30 years old in good health and CMV-seronegative.

The V call is TRBV7-9, the J call TRBJ1-2, with D perhaps TRBD1 (6 bases). The germline V gene has CDR1 SEHNR and CDR2 FQNEAQ (reference sequence). The CDR3 length is 12 residues. Trimming removed 2 bases from V and 5 bases from J, with 6 bases in between. CDR3 region: CASSLTGYGYTF. The CDR3 region has the DNA TGTGCCAGCAGCTTAACAGGGTATGGCTACACCTTC.

The J gene is TRBJ1-5, the V gene TRBV11-2, with D unclear. Germline V gene lookup returns CDR1 SGHAT and CDR2 FQNNGV. Between the trimmed V and J ends, which lost 5 bases and 11 bases, there was a span of 22 bases. The CDR3 spans 15 residues. The CDR3 sequence is CASSRATASMEAQHF. The CDR3 DNA follows: TGTGCCAGCAGCCGCGCGACGGCTTCGATGGAGGCCCAGCATTTT. The whole variable domain, filled in from reference TRBV11-2 and TRBJ1-5, reads EAGVAQSPRYKIIEKRQSVAFWCNPISGHATLYWYQQILGQGPKLLIQFQNNGVVDDSQLPKDRFSAERLKGVDSTLKIQPAKLEDSAVYLCASSRATASMEAQHFGDGTRLSIL.

The CDR3 bases are TGTGCCAGCAGCTTCCCTCTAGCGGGGGAGACCCAGTACTTC. Translating it yields CASSFPLAGETQYF. V is TRBV7-2 and J is TRBJ2-5, with 9 bases aligning to TRBD2. The CDR3 sequence is 14 residues long. Germline loops: CDR1 SGHTA, CDR2 FQGNSA. With V trimmed by 3 bases and J by 5 bases, 4 bases remained unmatched.

The V call is TRBV7-7, the J call TRBJ2-7, with D tentatively TRBD1 (6 bases). CDR1 is SSHAT, CDR2 FNYEAQ, per germline (reference sequence). V lost 0 bases and J lost 3, with 6 bases in between. This CDR3 contains 13 residues. CDR3 region: CASSLARGYEQYF. CDR3 sequence (DNA): TGTGCCAGCAGCTTAGCCAGGGGCTACGAGCAGTACTTC.

CDR3 coding DNA: TGTGCCAGCAGCCAAGAGAGAGTTCCCGGGGAGCTGTTTTTT. Protein product: CASSQERVPGELFF. This rearrangement joins TRBV4-2 to TRBJ2-2; D not certain. Per germline, CDR1 LGHNA and CDR2 YNFKEQ. There are 14 residues in the CDR3. Trimming cost V 0 bases and J 6 bases, with 8 bases left between them.

V gene TRBV28 combines with J gene TRBJ1-2; unclear D gene. This CDR3 is 13 amino acids long. V was pared by 6 bases and J by 7 bases, with 15 bases between. CDR1 and CDR2 from the germline V gene are MDHEN and SYDVKM. CDR3 bases: TGTGCCAGCAGGACTATGACCCCTTCTGGCTACACCTTC. This encodes CASRTMTPSGYTF.

The chain links TRBV19 to TRBJ2-5, with D tentatively TRBD1 (6 bases). The V gene lost 10 bases and the J gene lost 5 bases, with 20 bases spanning the gap. In germline, CDR1 is LNHDA, CDR2 SQIVND (reference sequence). The CDR3 has 14 residues. This chain's CDR3 is CATSGTGWSETQYF. In DNA, the CDR3 is TGTGCCACTTCCGGCACAGGGTGGAGCGAGACCCAGTACTTC. Using reference TRBV19 and TRBJ2-5 for the parts outside the CDR3, the full variable domain is DGGITQSPKYLFRKEGQNVTLSCEQNLNHDAMYWYRQDPGQGLRLIYYSQIVNDFQKGDIAEGYSVSREKKESFPLTVTSAQKNPTAFYLCATSGTGWSETQYFGPGTRLLVL.

The V gene is TRBV4-3, the J gene TRBJ2-5; TRBD2 matches at 7 bases. Germline V gene sequence: CDR1 LGHNA, CDR2 YSLEER. This CDR3 region has 18 residues. V lost 0 bases, J lost 4 bases, and 14 bases stayed unmatched. The CDR3, as DNA: TGCGCCAGCAGCCAAGAAGGACTTGCGGGGAGGGCCCCAGAGACCCAGTACTTC. It yields the protein CASSQEGLAGRAPETQYF.

The genes are TRBV7-9 and TRBJ1-4, with no clear D. V shed 6 bases and J shed 8 bases, with 13 bases lying between them. The CDR3 length is 13 residues. Per germline, CDR1 SEHNR and CDR2 FQNEAQ (reference sequence). CDR3 amino acids: CASRGQGVEKLFF. Written as DNA, the CDR3 is TGTGCCAGCAGGGGCCAAGGCGTCGAAAAACTGTTTTTT. Full variable domain (missing parts from reference TRBV7-9 and TRBJ1-4): DTGVSQNPRHKITKRGQNVTFRCDPISEHNRLYWYRQTLGQGPEFLTYFQNEAQLEKSRLLSDRFSAERPKGSFSTLEIQRTEQGDSAMYLCASRGQGVEKLFFGSGTQLSVL.

V and J are TRBV6-5 and TRBJ2-2; TRBD1 matches 7 bases. Per the germline V gene, CDR1 is MNHEY and CDR2 is SVGAGI. The CDR3 is 15 amino acids. V dropped 5 bases and J dropped 0; count of bases not matched to a gene: 3. DNA of the CDR3: TGTGCCAGCAGTGCCGGGACAGCGAACACCGGGGAGCTGTTTTTT. Its protein product is CASSAGTANTGELFF.

The rearrangement joins TRBV5-1 to TRBJ2-7, with TRBD2 matching 13 bases. Trimming cost V 0 bases and J 1 base; bases outside gene matches: 4. The CDR3 extends over 17 amino acids. The germline V gene encodes CDR1 SGHRS and CDR2 YFSETQ. CDR3 in amino acids: CASSLGWGLAGSYEQYF. Here the CDR3 DNA reads TGCGCCAGCAGCTTGGGGTGGGGACTAGCGGGGTCCTACGAGCAGTACTTC.

In nucleotides, the CDR3 is TGTGCCTGGAGTCCGGGACTCAGGGAGCTGTTTTTT. Its protein product is CAWSPGLRELFF. The chain uses TRBV30 and TRBJ2-2; the D gene is possibly TRBD2 (6 bases). V lost 2 bases, J lost 9 bases, and 10 bases lay in between. Germline-derived CDR1 and CDR2 are GTSNPN and SVGIG (reference sequence). The CDR3 has 12 residues.

This sequence joins TRBV29-1 and TRBJ2-3, with 7 nucleotides matching TRBD2. This CDR3 has 15 amino acids. In germline, CDR1 is SQVTM, CDR2 ANQGSEA. J was trimmed by 0 bases and V by 4 bases; bases with no gene match: 7. Here the CDR3 reads CSVGEGTSSTDTQYF. CDR3 DNA sequence: TGCAGCGTTGGGGAGGGGACTTCTAGCACAGATACGCAGTATTTT.

V usage is TRBV28 and J usage is TRBJ1-5; TRBD1 aligns across 8 bases. This CDR3 contains 16 residues. Germline values: CDR1 MDHEN, CDR2 SYDVKM. V shed 4 bases, J shed 3 bases, and the junction held 8 bases outside the gene matches. This CDR3 is CASSSTGQADNQPQHF. The CDR3 bases are TGTGCCAGCAGTTCTACGGGACAGGCGGACAATCAGCCCCAGCATTTT.

The V call is TRBV5-8, the J call TRBJ2-2; 9 positions agree with TRBD1. Losses at the gene ends were 3 bases for V and 3 bases for J; bases not matched to a gene: 3. The CDR3 sequence is 15 residues long. Germline CDR1 reads SGHTS; CDR2 reads YDEGEE. The CDR3 reads CASSWTGAHTGELFF. CDR3 coding DNA: TGTGCCAGCAGCTGGACAGGGGCTCACACCGGGGAGCTGTTTTTT.

The genes are TRBV4-3 and TRBJ2-2; TRBD2 agrees at 9 bases. The trim removed 0 bases at V and 1 base at J, leaving 3 bases unmatched. CDR3 length equals 17 residues. In germline, CDR1 is LGHNA, CDR2 YSLEER. CDR3 loop: CASSQDSAGGNTGELFF. In DNA form, the CDR3 reads TGCGCCAGCAGCCAAGATTCAGCGGGGGGGAACACCGGGGAGCTGTTTTTT.

This chain joins TRBV25-1 and TRBJ2-1; 10 bases agree with TRBD1. Germline loops: CDR1 MGHDK, CDR2 SYGVNS. The junction had 8 bases not matched to a gene; V was cut back by 6 bases and J by 0 bases. The CDR3 runs 17 residues. CDR3 in DNA: TGTGCCAGCAGCCCCGGACAGGGGGGAATCTCCTACAATGAGCAGTTCTTC. Translated, it gives CASSPGQGGISYNEQFF. Variable domain in full (rest from reference TRBV25-1 and TRBJ2-1): EADIYQTPRYLVIGTGKKITLECSQTMGHDKMYWYQQDPGMELHLIHYSYGVNSTEKGDLSSESTVSRIRTEHFPLTLESARPSHTSQYLCASSPGQGGISYNEQFFGPGTRLTVL.

The gene calls are TRBV5-6 and TRBJ2-1; 14 bases align to TRBD2. The V and J ends lost 4 bases and 6 bases, in that order; junction bases with no gene match: 3. CDR1 SGHDT and CDR2 YYEEEE come from the germline V gene. This CDR3 spans 15 amino acids. The CDR3 loop is CASSQGTSGGNEQFF. The CDR3 DNA reads TGTGCCAGCAGCCAAGGGACTAGCGGGGGCAATGAGCAGTTCTTC.

V is TRBV18 and J is TRBJ2-5; perhaps TRBD2 as D (5 bases). The CDR3 is 14 amino acids. Germline values: CDR1 KGHSH, CDR2 LQKENI. The V end was cut by 2 bases, the J end by 0 bases, with 7 bases between. The CDR3 DNA reads as TGTGCCAGCTCACCAGGAGGAGACCAAGAGACCCAGTACTTC. Amino acids: CASSPGGDQETQYF.

The chain combines TRBV6-1 with TRBJ1-4; no reliable D call. The CDR3 covers 13 residues. Germline V lookup: CDR1 MNHNS, CDR2 SASEGT. With 6 bases removed from V and 5 bases from J, the gap between germline ends came to 10 bases. CDR3 nucleotides: TGTGCCAGCAGCCCTTGGGCAAATGAAAAACTGTTTTTT. Translation: CASSPWANEKLFF.

This chain uses TRBV2 with TRBJ1-5; D is perhaps TRBD1 (5 bases). The germline CDR1 and CDR2 sequences are SNHLY and FYNNEI. CDR3 length: 14 amino acids. The V end lost 5 bases, the J end lost 6 bases, and 14 bases lay between the germline ends. CDR3 sequence reads: CASSQGETRQPQHF. The CDR3 region has the DNA TGTGCCAGCAGTCAAGGGGAGACCCGTCAGCCCCAGCATTTT. Complete variable domain (other parts from reference TRBV2 and TRBJ1-5): EPEVTQTPSHQVTQMGQEVILRCVPISNHLYFYWYRQILGQKVEFLVSFYNNEISEKSEIFDDQFSVERPDGSNFTLKIRSTKLEDSAMYFCASSQGETRQPQHFGDGTRLSIL.

The gene calls are TRBV4-2 and TRBJ1-4, with D tentatively TRBD1 (5 bases). The germline gives CDR1 LGHNA, CDR2 YNFKEQ. There are 16 residues in the CDR3. V gave up 3 bases and J gave up 0 bases, with 11 bases separating them. The CDR3 DNA is TGTGCCAGCAGCCACGCCGACAGAGCAACTAATGAAAAACTGTTTTTT. This codes for CASSHADRATNEKLFF.

The chain links TRBV5-1 to TRBJ1-4; D not resolved. CDR3 length: 13 amino acids. Germline CDR1 and CDR2: SGHRS and YFSETQ. V lost 2 bases, J lost 5 bases, and 7 bases lay in between. This CDR3 is CASSFGSNEKLFF. DNA for the CDR3: TGCGCCAGCAGCTTCGGGAGCAATGAAAAACTGTTTTTT.

The chain couples TRBV5-1 to TRBJ2-3, with a weak D call TRBD2 (5 bases). Germline V lookup: CDR1 SGHRS, CDR2 YFSETQ. V was shortened by 0 bases and J by 0 bases, with 11 bases between the two germline ends. CDR3 length equals 16 residues. The CDR3 sequence: CASSLVPGLSTDTQYF. CDR3 DNA: TGCGCCAGCAGCTTGGTACCGGGGTTAAGCACAGATACGCAGTATTTT.

The gene calls are TRBV6-4 and TRBJ2-1, with TRBD2 matching over 12 bases. The germline V gene encodes CDR1 MRHNA and CDR2 SNTAGT. Germline trimming cut 8 bases from V and 7 bases from J; bases unmatched to any gene: 12. This CDR3 contains 16 residues. CDR3 protein: CASSRTSGMGWNEQFF. The CDR3 region has the DNA TGTGCCAGCTCGAGGACTAGCGGGATGGGTTGGAATGAGCAGTTCTTC.

This sequence joins TRBV30 and TRBJ2-1; TRBD2 is a possible D gene (6 bases). Germline V CDR1 and CDR2: GTSNPN, SVGIG (reference sequence). V was pared by 5 bases and J by 6 bases, with 14 bases between. CDR3 length: 13 residues. The CDR3 protein is CAWSPGLFNEQFF. Written as DNA, the CDR3 is TGTGCCTGGTCCCCGGGACTCTTCAATGAGCAGTTCTTC.

The chain joins TRBV7-6 to TRBJ2-3; TRBD2 agrees at 11 bases. Germline V gene data show CDR1 as SGHVS and CDR2 as FNYEAQ. V shed 2 bases and J 2 bases; nucleotides not matched to a gene: 12. CDR3 size: 19 residues. The CDR3 here is CASSLIPPRLAGFTDTQYF. CDR3 DNA: TGTGCCAGCAGCTTAATCCCTCCTAGACTAGCGGGGTTCACAGATACGCAGTATTTT.

The J gene is TRBJ1-1, the V gene TRBV18, with D possibly matching TRBD1 (6 bases). This CDR3 region has 13 residues. Trimming cost V 8 bases and J 1 base, with 11 bases left between them. Germline CDR1 and CDR2: KGHSH and LQKENI. The CDR3 sequence is CASAKGGNTEAFF. CDR3 in DNA: TGTGCCAGCGCTAAAGGGGGGAACACTGAAGCTTTCTTT.

The chain carries TRBV19 and TRBJ1-5; D remains unclear. The CDR3 length is 13 residues. Germline V gene data show CDR1 as LNHDA and CDR2 as SQIVND (reference sequence). The V end was cut by 9 bases, the J end by 0 bases, with 9 bases between. CDR3 in amino acids: CASRTDSNQPQHF. CDR3 DNA sequence: TGTGCCAGCCGAACAGATAGCAATCAGCCCCAGCATTTT. The full variable domain, completed using reference TRBV19 and TRBJ1-5, is DGGITQSPKYLFRKEGQNVTLSCEQNLNHDAMYWYRQDPGQGLRLIYYSQIVNDFQKGDIAEGYSVSREKKESFPLTVTSAQKNPTAFYLCASRTDSNQPQHFGDGTRLSIL.